This TCR beta chain was obtained from a study of blood T cells in healthy people across ages. Whole-study findings and limits: With age, beta diversity per million T cells declined roughly linearly, significantly by 35 to 40.

This clonotype has just a few counts. Its antigen is not identified. PBMCs numbering at least 6.5 million were isolated per sample. CDR3 length equals 16 residues. Germline V gene sequence: CDR1 SGHVS, CDR2 FNYEAQ. Losses at the gene ends were 7 bases for V and 2 bases for J; bases not matched to a gene: 12. With a J-beta primer mix and a sample-barcoded 5' primer, a second PCR ran about 7 to 11 cycles. TCRdb passed the 5' RACE reads through MiXCR, listing each CDR3 protein once. The sample lists roughly 560,000 distinct CDR3 sequences; nearly 25% were seen once. The sample was also linked to a second study, of T cells of mothers and their children. That publication notes: Barcodes for each sample and 2-4 random nucleotides were added by the M1S primer used in the second PCR. Regardless of relatedness, pairs show thymic selection shaping TCR recombination output in a similar manner.

The receptor's source is a boy aged 5-17 years in good health. This chain connects TRBV7-6 to TRBJ2-5; 8 positions match TRBD2. Sample: blood. In DNA, the CDR3 is TGTGCCAGCACCCCTCAGGCGGGGGGATTTCAAGAGACCCAGTACTTC. This encodes CASTPQAGGFQETQYF.